The TCR beta chain described here comes from a study of siplizumab effects on memory and regulatory T cells (dated by TCRdb to between 2018 and 2020). Background for the entire study: The effect of the anti-CD2 antibody siplizumab on alloreactive T-cell subsets was examined in allogeneic mixed lymphocyte reactions constructed from human PBMCs. Results the study describes overall, beyond this receptor: Because sequences at frequencies below about 10^-5 were poorly captured, only a minor fraction of alloreactive clones could be mapped back to unstimulated subsets. The cumulative frequency of alloreactive sequences that could be traced back to unstimulated CD4+ memory T cells was significantly reduced by siplizumab. A naive or memory phenotype could not be assigned to roughly 75-96% of proliferating CD4+ or CD8+ clones. Whether proliferating Tregs from siplizumab cultures were suppressive was not functionally confirmed. Compared with memory T cells, unstimulated naive T cells appeared more diverse, and naive cells seemed to make a substantial contribution to the alloresponse. Among mappable alloreactive CD4+ clones, an average Treg-derived fraction of less than 70% was observed with siplizumab, compared with approximately 26% in control reactions.

V is cut back by 1 base and J by 4 bases, with 3 bases in the junction unmatched. CDR1 and CDR2, per the germline V gene (reference sequence), are PRHDT and FYEKMQ. The CDR3 measures 14 amino acids from cysteine to phenylalanine. Just the 42-base CDR3 DNA is kept, in frame starting at base 1. Sorted unstimulated T cells and proliferating T cells recovered from mixed lymphocyte reactions underwent TCRbeta CDR3 sequencing. Fresh whole blood from ten HLA-typed healthy donors was used as the source from which PBMCs were isolated. To map where alloreactive clones came from, unstimulated CD4+ regulatory T cells were FACS-sorted. Notes on this clone: What antigen it recognizes has not been identified. The sample holds no much larger clone one base away, and base qualities are not on file.

Libraries were prepared through the immunoSEQ multiplex PCR assay. Roughly 9.8 x 10^4 TCR templates per sample were assayed on the deep sequencing platform. Genomic DNA extracted from sorted T cells was used for TCRbeta CDR3 sequencing. As for the original processing: The R programming language was used for the clonal analysis of the TCRbeta CDR3 data. Alloreactive CD4+ and CD8+ clones were identified by comparing unstimulated samples to CFSE-low samples taken after the reaction. By matching sequences to the repertoires of sorted unstimulated Treg and non-Treg cells, each alloreactive CD4+ clone was assigned a regulatory or non-regulatory origin. TCRdb obtained this table from immuneACCESS and retained in-frame rearrangements with V and J assigned. These tables miss some clones; where compared with another copy, unresolved V genes account for less than half of the shortfall, and the remainder is unexplained. From that table come the V and J calls and clone size; the DNA was used to work out D and trimming. Counted in this sample were roughly 100,000 clones; 93% of them appeared once. Jointly, the top ten make up approximately 0.6% of the sample.

Sequenced material: Tregs sorted from blood. The source is a human donor in good health. The sequence joins TRBV13 to TRBJ2-5, with 7 central nucleotides matching TRBD1. The CDR3 sequence is CASSLVGTAETQYF. At the DNA level, the sequence is TGTGCCAGCAGCTTAGTCGGGACAGCAGAGACCCAGTACTTC.